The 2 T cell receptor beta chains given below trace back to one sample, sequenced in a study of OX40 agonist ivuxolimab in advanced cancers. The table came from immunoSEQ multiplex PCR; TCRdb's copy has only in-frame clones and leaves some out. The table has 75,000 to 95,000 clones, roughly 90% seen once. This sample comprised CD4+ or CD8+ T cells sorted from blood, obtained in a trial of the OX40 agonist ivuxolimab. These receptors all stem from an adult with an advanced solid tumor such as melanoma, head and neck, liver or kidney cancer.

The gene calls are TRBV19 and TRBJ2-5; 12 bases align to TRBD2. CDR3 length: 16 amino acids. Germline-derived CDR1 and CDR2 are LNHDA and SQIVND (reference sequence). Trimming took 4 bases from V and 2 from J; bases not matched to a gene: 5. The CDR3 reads CASSTRTSGEQETQYF. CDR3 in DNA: TGTGCCAGTAGTACAAGGACTAGCGGGGAGCAAGAGACCCAGTACTTC.

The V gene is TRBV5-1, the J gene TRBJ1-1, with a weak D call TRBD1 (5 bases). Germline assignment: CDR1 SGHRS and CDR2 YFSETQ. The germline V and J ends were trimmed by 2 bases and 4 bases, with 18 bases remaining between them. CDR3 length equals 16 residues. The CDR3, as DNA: TGCGCCAGCAGCTTAACGGGTGGGACGTGGGGCACTGAAGCTTTCTTT. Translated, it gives CASSLTGGTWGTEAFF.